The source of this TCR beta chain is a study of blood T cell repertoires in COVID-19. Study as a whole: Nucleic acid was either cDNA or gDNA, and it came from T cells, B-cell-depleted T cells, or PBMCs.

The data were produced by immunoSEQ multiplex PCR, yet TCRdb's version contains in-frame clones alone and is incomplete. The table lists over 100,000 clones, just under 90% of them singletons. The sequenced material came from peripheral blood. This receptor was taken from a human donor in a cohort sampled during active COVID-19.

CDR3 amino acids: CASSTDRGYTF. DNA of the CDR3: TGTGCCAGCAGCACTGACAGAGGCTACACCTTC. The chain carries TRBV7-2 and TRBJ1-2, with D perhaps TRBD1 (5 bases). The CDR3 length is 11 residues. The germline gives CDR1 SGHTA, CDR2 FQGNSA. Deletions cut 5 bases from V and 8 bases from J, with 9 bases between.